Below, one T cell receptor (beta chain) is given with its context. The clone's antigen remains unknown. No base quality values were provided; no much bigger clone lies one nucleotide off. This record belongs to a study of technical replicates of blood from a handful of donors (dated by TCRdb to 2017 to 2019). Libraries were made using the immunoSEQ multiplex PCR assay. TCRdb's version of the immuneACCESS table is confined to in-frame rearrangements and falls short of the full clone set. An unresolved V gene accounts for under half of the shortfall where checked; the remainder is of unknown origin. Within this sample are 100,000 or so clones, with 96% of them counted one time only. The ten largest clonotypes hold 0.2% to 0.25% of the sample. V gives up 6 bases and J gives up 3 bases, and the segment between their germline ends measures 12 bases. CDR1 and CDR2 are drawn from the germline V gene: LGHNT, FRNRAP. There are 13 amino acids in the CDR3, from cysteine to phenylalanine inclusive. Of all the DNA, just the CDR3 is kept, 39 bases in frame from base 1.

The origin of this receptor is a human donor in good health. Sequenced sample: T cells isolated from PBMCs. This chain is built from TRBV12-5 and TRBJ2-7; the D gene cannot be named for sure. Here the CDR3 is given as CASGLHEFYEQYF. The sequence in DNA is TGTGCTAGTGGCTTGCACGAGTTCTACGAGCAGTACTTC.